These 8 T cell receptor beta chains were sequenced from one sample in a study of T cells in Graves' hyperthyroidism and ophthalmopathy. TCR beta CDR3 regions were amplified from RNA transcripts. First-round RT-PCR targeting the TCR CDR3 was performed with the HTBI primer set. MiXCR was run by TCRdb on the multiplex PCR reads, yielding one entry per CDR3 protein. The profile shows hundreds of thousands of distinct CDR3 sequences, about 15% of them singletons. The material sequenced was blood. The source of these receptors is a woman aged 40 to 50 with Graves' hyperthyroidism.

This chain uses TRBV6-1 with TRBJ1-5; D remains ambiguous. In germline, CDR1 is MNHNS, CDR2 SASEGT. Deletions cut 5 bases from V and 2 bases from J, with 13 bases between. This CDR3 region has 15 residues. DNA for the CDR3: TGTGCCAGCAGTCTTGAAATAAGCGGCAATCAGCCCCAGCATTTT. Translation: CASSLEISGNQPQHF.

V gene TRBV5-1 combines with J gene TRBJ2-7, with D uncertain. Germline V CDR1 and CDR2: SGHRS, YFSETQ. Trimming removed 4 bases from V and 5 bases from J, with 10 bases in between. The CDR3 is 12 residues long. CDR3 bases: TGCGCCAGCAGCCCTTTTGGGGACGAGCAGTACTTC. It specifies CASSPFGDEQYF.

The sample holds a few counts of this clonotype. A single base separates this from a much larger clone, so it may be a read error. The chain is built from TRBV28 and TRBJ2-7, with 10 bases identical to TRBD2. The CDR3 has 15 amino acids. Germline CDR1 reads MDHEN; CDR2 reads SYDVKM. As DNA, the CDR3 is TGTGACAGCAGTTTACCCCCGGGACTAGCGTACGAGCAGTACTTC. This codes for CDSSLPPGLAYEQYF.

The table lists this clonotype with many counts. The chain uses TRBV5-1 and TRBJ2-3; D is unclear. Trimming stripped 0 bases from V and 1 base from J, with 9 bases between. The germline V gene encodes CDR1 SGHRS and CDR2 YFSETQ. CDR3 length: 15 residues. This chain's CDR3 is CASSLAGKGTDTQYF. In nucleotides, the CDR3 is TGCGCCAGCAGCTTGGCTGGCAAGGGCACAGATACGCAGTATTTT.

This clonotype was found a few times. The chain joins TRBV18 to TRBJ1-1, with a possible D match to TRBD1 (5 bases). This CDR3 region has 16 residues. The V and J ends lost 3 bases and 1 base respectively, with 15 bases between them. The germline V gene encodes CDR1 KGHSH and CDR2 LQKENI. CDR3 sequence reads: CASSPDRGPKNTEAFF. DNA for the CDR3: TGTGCCAGCTCACCTGATAGGGGACCTAAGAACACTGAAGCTTTCTTT.

In this sample, this clonotype turned up many times. The chain has TRBV12-3 or TRBV12-4 and TRBJ2-1, with TRBD2 matching over 10 bases. The length of the CDR3 is 19 residues. The junction had 15 bases not matched to a gene; V was cut back by 5 bases and J by 2 bases. This chain's CDR3 is CASSHGTSAPGGPYNEQFF. The CDR3, as DNA: TGTGCCAGCAGTCACGGGACTAGCGCTCCGGGAGGACCCTACAATGAGCAGTTCTTC.

The V and J genes are TRBV10-3 and TRBJ1-1; D is undetermined. Germline V gene data show CDR1 as ENHRY and CDR2 as SYGVKD. This CDR3 region has 13 residues. V lost 4 bases and J 5 bases, leaving 11 bases between the germline ends. CDR3: CAISADGRTEAFF. The CDR3 region has the DNA TGTGCCATCAGTGCAGACGGGAGAACTGAAGCTTTCTTT.

This clonotype was observed many times. The chain combines TRBV7-2 with TRBJ2-3, with a weak D call TRBD2 (5 bases). CDR3 size: 11 residues. Germline V gene sequence: CDR1 SGHTA, CDR2 FQGNSA. The V gene lost 7 bases and the J gene lost 7 bases, with 9 bases spanning the gap. The CDR3 region has the DNA TGTGCCAGCACTGAGGGAAATACGCAGTATTTT. Its protein product is CASTEGNTQYF. The complete variable domain, with remaining parts taken from reference TRBV7-2 and TRBJ2-3, reads GAGVSQSPSNKVTEKGKDVELRCDPISGHTALYWYRQSLGQGLEFLIYFQGNSAPDKSGLPSDRFSAERTGGSVSTLTIQRTQQEDSAVYLCASTEGNTQYFGPGTRLTVL.